This is a list of T cell receptor beta chains from one sample in a study of cytomegalovirus exposure and HLA in healthy donors. Assay used: immunoSEQ multiplex PCR; TCRdb lists only in-frame clones, some missing. Here the sample spans about 180,000 clones, around 80% being singletons. The sequencing input was PBMCs. These TCRs come from a girl aged 10 to 17 in good health and CMV-seropositive. The CDR3 runs from the conserved cysteine through the conserved F or W. A D gene is named only where the DNA matches it firmly. Clone size appears in some rows only: once, few, many, or a class for an expanded clone.

d_call	v_call	cdr3_length	j_call	clone_size	cdr3_aa	cdr3_nt
-	TRBV9	12	TRBJ2-3	few	CASSPHLDTQYF	TGTGCCAGCAGCCCGCACTTAGATACGCAGTATTTT
TRBD1	TRBV6-5	15	TRBJ1-5	-	CASRPDRGSNQPQHF	TGTGCCAGCAGACCCGACAGGGGAAGCAATCAGCCCCAGCATTTT
-	TRBV9	15	TRBJ2-2	-	CASSVAIVGGGELFF	TGTGCCAGCAGCGTAGCAATCGTGGGGGGCGGGGAGCTGTTTTTT
TRBD2	TRBV29-1	16	TRBJ2-7	-	CSVESPGLAGGNEQYF	TGCAGCGTTGAAAGCCCCGGACTAGCGGGAGGGAACGAGCAGTACTTC
TRBD1	TRBV5-1	16	TRBJ2-1	-	CASSQDRTGGYNEQFF	TGCGCCAGCAGCCAAGACCGGACAGGGGGCTACAATGAGCAGTTCTTC
-	TRBV13	14	TRBJ2-1	-	CASSSRLDPNEQFF	TGTGCCAGCAGCTCCCGCCTAGACCCCAATGAGCAGTTCTTC
TRBD1	TRBV6-5	15	TRBJ2-7	once	CASSYLDRGSYEQYF	TGTGCCAGCAGTTACCTGGACAGGGGGAGTTACGAGCAGTACTTC
-	TRBV10-3	16	TRBJ2-7	-	CAISALYSQGSYEQYF	TGTGCCATCAGTGCCCTCTACAGCCAGGGGTCCTACGAGCAGTACTTC
-	TRBV6-6	13	TRBJ2-3	-	CASQNSGTDTQYF	TGTGCCAGCCAGAACAGTGGCACAGATACGCAGTATTTT
TRBD1	TRBV10-3	12	TRBJ2-7	-	CATWTGSYEQYF	TGTGCCACATGGACAGGGTCCTACGAGCAGTACTTC
TRBD2	TRBV11-2	18	TRBJ2-5	-	CASSPGLAGPRGGETQYF	TGTGCCAGCAGCCCTGGACTAGCGGGACCACGAGGGGGAGAGACCCAGTACTTC
-	TRBV5-1	15	TRBJ2-2	once	CASSLVLPNTGELFF	TGCGCCAGCAGCTTGGTACTCCCGAACACCGGGGAGCTGTTTTTT
-	TRBV15	14	TRBJ2-7	-	CATSVRRSTYEQYF	TGTGCCACCAGCGTTCGACGTAGCACCTACGAGCAGTACTTC
-	TRBV6-5	13	TRBJ2-1	few	CASSGVGYNEQFF	TGTGCCAGCTCAGGGGTTGGGTACAATGAGCAGTTCTTC
-	TRBV6-1	15	TRBJ1-2	-	CASSAGRDTNYGYTF	TGTGCCAGCAGTGCAGGCCGGGACACTAACTATGGCTACACCTTC
TRBD2	TRBV29-1	16	TRBJ2-7	few	CSVDVTGTSGTYEQYF	TGCAGCGTTGACGTAACCGGGACTAGCGGGACCTACGAGCAGTACTTC
-	TRBV20-1	11	TRBJ1-1	few	CSAPVLTEAFF	TGCAGTGCTCCTGTTTTGACTGAAGCTTTCTTT
-	TRBV11-2	13	TRBJ2-5	once	CASSLAGGETQYF	TGTGCCAGCAGCTTAGCCGGGGGAGAGACCCAGTACTTC
TRBD2	TRBV11-1	16	TRBJ2-1	-	CASSTRLAGGYNEQFF	TGTGCCAGCAGCACGAGACTAGCGGGAGGATACAATGAGCAGTTCTTC
-	TRBV11-2	16	TRBJ2-7	-	CASSFRPGLSSYEQYF	TGTGCCAGCAGCTTTCGGCCGGGACTCAGCTCCTACGAGCAGTACTTC
TRBD2	TRBV7-9	15	TRBJ2-7	-	CASSPTSGRPYEQYF	TGTGCCAGCAGCCCCACTAGCGGGAGGCCCTACGAGCAGTACTTC
-	TRBV5-4	15	TRBJ1-5	-	CASSLDGGKNQPQHF	TGTGCCAGCAGCCTGGACGGGGGGAAAAATCAGCCCCAGCATTTT
-	TRBV6-4	15	TRBJ1-1	-	CASSERGMENTEAFF	TGTGCCAGCAGTGAGAGGGGGATGGAAAACACTGAAGCTTTCTTT
-	TRBV5-4	14	TRBJ2-1	-	CASSLGLAYNEQFF	TGTGCCAGCAGCTTGGGACTAGCCTACAATGAGCAGTTCTTC
TRBD1	TRBV5-1	14	TRBJ1-2	few	CASSLQGANYGYTF	TGCGCCAGCAGCTTACAGGGGGCTAACTATGGCTACACCTTC
-	TRBV6-6	15	TRBJ2-2	once	CASSYSRLVPGELFF	TGTGCCAGCAGTTACTCGAGGCTAGTCCCCGGGGAGCTGTTTTTT
-	TRBV2	12	TRBJ1-3	-	CASSAEGNTIYF	TGTGCCAGCAGTGCGGAGGGAAACACCATATATTTT
-	TRBV11-2	12	TRBJ2-3	once	CASNYRVDTQYF	TGTGCCAGCAATTACAGGGTGGATACGCAGTATTTT
TRBD1	TRBV11-1	14	TRBJ2-5	-	CASSLGQGPETQYF	TGTGCCAGCAGCTTAGGACAGGGGCCGGAGACCCAGTACTTC
TRBD1	TRBV10-3	14	TRBJ2-3	-	CASWDRPSTDTQYF	TGTGCCAGCTGGGACAGACCTAGCACAGATACGCAGTATTTT
-	TRBV2	15	TRBJ2-5	-	CASIDQGGDQETQYF	TGTGCCAGCATCGACCAGGGGGGTGATCAAGAGACCCAGTACTTC
-	TRBV6-5	13	TRBJ1-5	-	CASSYQGREPQHF	TGTGCCAGCAGCTATCAGGGCCGGGAGCCCCAGCATTTT
-	TRBV2	13	TRBJ1-4	few	CASTGGLYEKLFF	TGTGCCAGCACCGGGGGGCTTTATGAAAAACTGTTTTTT
TRBD1	TRBV4-1	16	TRBJ1-3	once	CASSQRTGSSGNTIYF	TGCGCCAGCAGCCAGCGGACAGGCTCATCGGGAAACACCATATATTTT
-	TRBV27	12	TRBJ1-5	-	CASRTGNQPQHF	TGTGCCAGCAGGACGGGGAATCAGCCCCAGCATTTT
TRBD2	TRBV6-1	14	TRBJ2-1	-	CATRAGGPADEQFF	TGTGCCACCCGAGCGGGAGGGCCCGCGGATGAGCAGTTCTTC